This T cell receptor beta chain derives from a study of technical replicates of blood from four donors. TCRdb's copy holds only in-frame clones and misses some; the assay was immunoSEQ multiplex PCR. The sample lists approximately 76,000 clones; about 91% were seen once. The V segment lost 5 bases and the J segment 7 bases; nucleotides outside the gene matches: 8. The germline gives CDR1 MNHEY, CDR2 SMNVEV (reference sequence). This CDR3 spans 13 amino acids. The sample was T cells isolated from PBMCs. This sequence originates from a human donor in good health. The chain couples TRBV27 to TRBJ2-7; 7 nucleotides line up with TRBD1. CDR3 protein: CASSPGQIEEQYF. DNA of the CDR3: TGTGCCAGCAGTCCGGGACAGATTGAAGAGCAGTACTTC.